Following are 24 T cell receptor beta chains from one sample sequenced in a study of T-cell memory formation after mild COVID-19. MiXCR was run by TCRdb on the 5' RACE reads, yielding one entry per CDR3 protein. In the table there are more than 350,000 distinct CDR3 sequences, roughly 15% of which are singletons. The sequenced sample consisted of PBMCs or a T cell subset sorted from them (not recorded which). The receptors here all came from a young man who had mild COVID-19 (a few samples of this study predate the infection). Cell type and time point are not known.

The chain combines TRBV20-1 with TRBJ1-1; D is possibly TRBD1 (6 bases). The V and J ends lost 6 bases and 4 bases respectively, with 18 bases between them. The CDR3 contains 14 residues. Looked up from germline, CDR1 is DFQATT and CDR2 is SNEGSKA (reference sequence). Here the CDR3 reads CSASPGGAGTEAFF. In nucleotides, the CDR3 is TGCAGTGCAAGCCCGGGGGGGGCCGGCACTGAAGCTTTCTTT.

The table lists this clonotype with a few counts. The rearrangement uses TRBV5-1 and TRBJ2-1, with 10 nucleotides matching TRBD2. The CDR3 has 16 amino acids. The ends lost 3 bases at V and 10 bases at J; junction bases unmatched: 13. The germline CDR1 and CDR2 sequences are SGHRS and YFSETQ. For the CDR3, the DNA is TGCGCCAGCAGCTACCCAACAGCGGGGGGGCCTAGGGAGCAGTTCTTC. Amino acid sequence: CASSYPTAGGPREQFF.

The chain is built from TRBV7-2 and TRBJ2-1, with D uncertain. CDR3 length equals 14 residues. Trimming shortened V by 2 bases and J by 8 bases, and 13 bases separated the two germline ends. From germline, CDR1 is SGHTA and CDR2 FQGNSA. The CDR3 here is CASSLNSLGHEQFF. The CDR3 DNA follows: TGTGCCAGCAGCTTAAATAGCCTGGGCCATGAGCAGTTCTTC.

This clonotype has more than one count but fewer than ten. The chain links TRBV29-1 to TRBJ2-6; 7 nucleotides match TRBD1. The CDR3 is 16 residues long. The germline CDR1 and CDR2 sequences are SQVTM and ANQGSEA. Germline trimming cut 3 bases from V and 0 bases from J; bases unmatched to any gene: 5. CDR3 amino acids: CSVEGQISSGANVLTF. The DNA of the CDR3 is TGCAGCGTTGAGGGACAGATTAGCTCTGGGGCCAACGTCCTGACTTTC.

The chain is built from TRBV5-1 and TRBJ1-2, with D tentatively TRBD1 (6 bases). The V and J ends lost 4 bases and 4 bases respectively, with 20 bases between them. CDR3 length equals 16 residues. Per the germline V gene, CDR1 is SGHRS and CDR2 is YFSETQ. The CDR3 loop is CASSGGFGTHIYGYTF. The CDR3 coding sequence is TGCGCCAGCAGCGGAGGTTTCGGGACACATATCTATGGCTACACCTTC.

The rearrangement links TRBV5-5 to TRBJ2-1; 16 nucleotides agree with TRBD2. The trim removed 2 bases at V and 0 bases at J, leaving 2 bases unmatched. Germline V lookup: CDR1 SGHKS, CDR2 YYEKEE (reference sequence). The CDR3 has 18 amino acids. As DNA, the CDR3 is TGTGCCAGCAGCTTCGGGACTAGCGGGGGGGCCTCCTACAATGAGCAGTTCTTC. Translated: CASSFGTSGGASYNEQFF.

This clonotype has only a few counts. The rearrangement uses TRBV4-3 and TRBJ2-5, with D hard to call. Germline V gene sequence: CDR1 LGHNA, CDR2 YSLEER. CDR3 length: 13 amino acids. The germline V and J ends were trimmed by 4 bases and 0 bases, with 6 bases remaining between them. Here the CDR3 reads CASSPRDQETQYF. Here the CDR3 DNA reads TGCGCCAGCAGCCCTCGGGACCAAGAGACCCAGTACTTC.

This clonotype has just a few counts. CDR3 sequence (DNA): TGTGCCAGCAGTTACGCCCACCGCGGGGGGGCTGGCACCGGGGAGCTGTTTTTT. Its protein product is CASSYAHRGGAGTGELFF. The genes are TRBV6-2 or TRBV6-3 and TRBJ2-2; 9 bases fit TRBD2. V lost 2 bases and J lost 4; bases outside the gene matches: 11. Germline CDR1 reads MNHEY; CDR2 reads SVGEGT. CDR3 length: 18 residues.

The V and J genes are TRBV5-1 and TRBJ2-7; D might be TRBD1 or TRBD2, each matching 6 bases. Germline V CDR1 and CDR2: SGHRS, YFSETQ. Trimming shortened V by 4 bases and J by 3 bases, and 17 bases separated the two germline ends. There are 15 residues in the CDR3. CDR3 amino acids: CASSPRGATGYEQYF. The CDR3 DNA reads as TGCGCCAGCAGCCCGAGGGGGGCGACAGGCTACGAGCAGTACTTC.

J is TRBJ2-1 and V is TRBV25-1; D gene ambiguous. The length of the CDR3 is 13 residues. The germline V gene encodes CDR1 MGHDK and CDR2 SYGVNS. The V gene lost 5 bases and the J gene lost 9 bases, with 14 bases spanning the gap. CDR3 nucleotide sequence: TGTGCCAGCAGTTCGACTGCCCGGGTTGAGCAGTTCTTC. Translated: CASSSTARVEQFF. The variable domain in full, with the rest retrieved from reference TRBV25-1 and TRBJ2-1, is EADIYQTPRYLVIGTGKKITLECSQTMGHDKMYWYQQDPGMELHLIHYSYGVNSTEKGDLSSESTVSRIRTEHFPLTLESARPSHTSQYLCASSSTARVEQFFGPGTRLTVL.

This clonotype was counted only a few times. The rearrangement joins TRBV5-4 to TRBJ2-2; possibly TRBD2 for D (5 bases). The V end was cut by 5 bases, the J end by 6 bases, with 17 bases between. CDR1 SGHNT and CDR2 YYREEE come from the germline V gene (reference sequence). The CDR3 is made up of 15 amino acids. CDR3 protein: CASSRGPPGAGELFF. The CDR3 DNA follows: TGTGCCAGCAGTAGAGGGCCGCCCGGCGCCGGGGAGCTGTTTTTT.

The chain recombines TRBV6-5 with TRBJ2-2; TRBD2 agrees at 7 bases. CDR3 length: 14 residues. Germline V gene lookup returns CDR1 MNHEY and CDR2 SVGAGI. The V and J ends lost 6 bases and 3 bases, in that order; junction bases with no gene match: 4. This chain's CDR3 is CASRREGYTGELFF. The CDR3 coding sequence is TGTGCCAGCAGGAGGGAGGGATACACCGGGGAGCTGTTTTTT.

This clonotype has a handful of counts. The chain joins TRBV6-2 or TRBV6-3 to TRBJ1-4, with 10 bases lining up with TRBD1. Germline assignment: CDR1 MNHEY and CDR2 SVGEGT. The CDR3 has 16 residues. V lost 5 bases, J lost 5 bases, and 8 bases stayed unmatched. The chain's CDR3 is CASSPRDRGFNEKLFF. CDR3 nucleotide sequence: TGTGCCAGCAGTCCCCGGGACAGGGGATTCAATGAAAAACTGTTTTTT.

V usage is TRBV12-3 or TRBV12-4 and J usage is TRBJ2-1; 9 nucleotides line up with TRBD2. The V and J ends lost 1 base and 8 bases, in that order; junction bases with no gene match: 6. The CDR3 length is 15 residues. The CDR3 bases are TGTGCCAGCAGTTTAGGCGGGGGGGCAATCGATGAGCAGTTCTTC. It codes for CASSLGGGAIDEQFF.

There are many counts of this clonotype. The CDR3 here is CASSPGGLTEAFF. CDR3 nucleotides: TGTGCCAGCAGCCCAGGGGGCCTCACTGAAGCTTTCTTT. The chain couples TRBV7-6 to TRBJ1-1; 8 nucleotides align to TRBD1. CDR1 is SGHVS and CDR2 is FNYEAQ in the germline V gene. V was pared by 5 bases and J by 4 bases, with 3 bases of the junction left unmatched. The CDR3 has 13 residues. The variable domain in full, with the rest retrieved from reference TRBV7-6 and TRBJ1-1, is GAGVSQSPRYKVTKRGQDVALRCDPISGHVSLYWYRQALGQGPEFLTYFNYEAQQDKSGLPNDRFSAERPEGSISTLTIQRTEQRDSAMYRCASSPGGLTEAFFGQGTRLTVV.

In this sample, this clonotype turned up a few times. The chain links TRBV3-1 to TRBJ2-1; D is unclear. The CDR3 totals 11 residues. CDR1 LGHDT and CDR2 YNNKEL come from the germline V gene (reference sequence). Trimming stripped 2 bases from V and 10 bases from J, with 6 bases between. The CDR3 reads CASSQFREQFF. CDR3 coding DNA: TGTGCCAGCAGCCAATTTCGGGAGCAGTTCTTC.

The chain employs TRBV4-1 and TRBJ2-1; weak D call: TRBD1 (6 bases). The CDR3 contains 15 residues. V was trimmed by 0 bases and J by 6 bases, leaving 12 bases between them. CDR1 is MGHRA and CDR2 is YSYEKL in the germline V gene. This chain's CDR3 is CASSQDHAGANEQFF. CDR3 nucleotides: TGCGCCAGCAGCCAAGATCATGCAGGGGCCAATGAGCAGTTCTTC.

This clonotype has only a few counts. The chain combines TRBV7-9 with TRBJ2-1, with D perhaps TRBD2 (6 bases). Germline values: CDR1 SEHNR, CDR2 FQNEAQ (reference sequence). V was shortened by 0 bases and J by 9 bases, with 9 bases between the two germline ends. The CDR3 extends over 13 amino acids. CDR3 loop: CASSLAVAVEQFF. Written as DNA, the CDR3 is TGTGCCAGCAGCTTAGCGGTAGCGGTTGAGCAGTTCTTC.

This clonotype showed up just a few times. The genes are TRBV6-5 and TRBJ1-4; D not certain. V lost 6 bases and J 4 bases, leaving 9 bases between the germline ends. Looked up from germline, CDR1 is MNHEY and CDR2 is SVGAGI. This CDR3 spans 13 amino acids. The CDR3 sequence is CASRPSYNEKLFF. The DNA of the CDR3 is TGTGCCAGCAGGCCTAGTTATAATGAAAAACTGTTTTTT.

There are a few counts of this clonotype. V is TRBV4-3 and J is TRBJ1-2; tentatively, D is TRBD1 (5 bases). Germline values: CDR1 LGHNA, CDR2 YSLEER. The ends were cut back, 0 bases at V and 7 bases at J, with 9 bases in the middle. CDR3 size: 13 residues. CDR3 in amino acids: CASSQDLGAGYTF. The CDR3 DNA follows: TGCGCCAGCAGCCAAGATTTAGGGGCTGGCTACACCTTC.

In DNA form, the CDR3 reads TGCAGTGCTAGAGATTTTTCGGGACAGAGCTCCTACGAGCAGTACTTC. Its protein product is CSARDFSGQSSYEQYF. The chain has TRBV20-1 and TRBJ2-7, with 7 positions matching TRBD1. Germline assignment: CDR1 DFQATT and CDR2 SNEGSKA (reference sequence). The CDR3 consists of 16 residues. Unmatched junction bases numbered 8, after V lost 0 bases and J lost 0 bases.

The chain couples TRBV25-1 to TRBJ2-1, with a tentative D call TRBD1 (6 bases). CDR1 MGHDK and CDR2 SYGVNS come from the germline V gene. The CDR3 contains 18 residues. Trimming removed 1 base from V and 3 bases from J, with 19 bases in between. In nucleotides, the CDR3 is TGTGCCAGCAGTGAATTAGTAGGTCAGGGGTCGAACTACAATGAGCAGTTCTTC. Encoded protein: CASSELVGQGSNYNEQFF.

This clonotype occurred a few times. The rearrangement links TRBV7-3 to TRBJ2-2; D tentatively reads TRBD1 or TRBD2 (5 bases each). CDR3 length: 20 amino acids. Trimming removed 2 bases at V and 7 bases at J, with 29 bases between. Germline values: CDR1 SGHTA, CDR2 FQGTGA. This CDR3 reads CASSLRGPYSPLTSLGELFF. CDR3 nucleotide sequence: TGTGCCAGCAGCTTACGGGGACCATACTCTCCGCTAACCAGCCTCGGGGAGCTGTTTTTT. The complete variable domain, with remaining parts taken from reference TRBV7-3 and TRBJ2-2, reads GAGVSQTPSNKVTEKGKYVELRCDPISGHTALYWYRQSLGQGPEFLIYFQGTGAADDSGLPNDRFFAVRPEGSVSTLKIQRTERGDSAVYLCASSLRGPYSPLTSLGELFFGEGSRLTVL.

This clonotype was counted ten times or more. The gene calls are TRBV7-2 and TRBJ2-3; 15 bases are a match to TRBD2. The germline gives CDR1 SGHTA, CDR2 FQGNSA. J was trimmed by 0 bases and V by 5 bases; bases with no gene match: 6. The CDR3 consists of 18 residues. The CDR3 reads CASSTGLAGGLSTDTQYF. The CDR3 bases are TGTGCCAGCAGCACGGGACTAGCGGGAGGACTTAGCACAGATACGCAGTATTTT.